One and the same sample provided the 19 T cell receptor beta chains below, sequenced in a study of early T cells in non-severe SARS-CoV-2 infection (dated by TCRdb to the early 2020s). Library construction relied on 5' RACE. Sequencing used a NextSeq 500. The public sequencing data were trimmed at Q25 with fastp and processed into clonotypes with MiXCR by TCRdb, which kept only in-frame beta chains. Rows with a matching CDR3 protein are joined into one entry that keeps the most common DNA and genes. This sample is represented by approximately 67,000 distinct CDR3 sequences; roughly 10% of them were singletons. The ten largest account for more than 2.5% of the sample. Sample: whole blood. The source is an adult who was a healthcare worker with PCR-confirmed SARS-CoV-2 infection or an uninfected control (not recorded which).

The chain links TRBV24-1 to TRBJ2-2; the D call may be TRBD1 or TRBD2 (5 bases each). The CDR3 runs 14 residues. Between the trimmed V and J ends, which lost 6 bases and 6 bases, there was a span of 13 bases. Germline V CDR1 and CDR2: KGHDR, SFDVKD. The CDR3 DNA reads TGTGCCACCAGTCCGGCAGGGAGTGCCGGGGAGCTGTTTTTT. Protein: CATSPAGSAGELFF.

This chain links TRBV4-1 with TRBJ1-3; tentatively, D is TRBD1 (5 bases). Germline lookup yields CDR1 MGHRA and CDR2 YSYEKL. V lost 0 bases and J lost 0, with 6 bases in between. The CDR3 loop spans 15 amino acids. The CDR3 DNA follows: TGCGCCAGCAGCCAAGAAGGGACCTCTGGAAACACCATATATTTT. This encodes CASSQEGTSGNTIYF.

The chain links TRBV5-1 to TRBJ2-1, with 13 bases identical to TRBD2. Trimming took 5 bases from V and 2 from J; bases not matched to a gene: 7. The CDR3 spans 17 residues. The V gene's germline CDR1 is SGHRS and CDR2 YFSETQ. The CDR3 is CASRRGTSGTPYNEQFF. CDR3 DNA: TGCGCCAGCAGGCGCGGGACTAGCGGGACTCCCTACAATGAGCAGTTCTTC.

This clonotype was observed a few times. The V and J genes are TRBV20-1 and TRBJ1-6; 8 bases line up with TRBD1. V was clipped by 5 bases and J by 10 bases; unmatched bases: 7. CDR3 length equals 13 residues. Per the germline V gene, CDR1 is DFQATT and CDR2 is SNEGSKA (reference sequence). This CDR3 is CSAPRDRNSPLHF. The CDR3 DNA follows: TGCAGTGCTCCACGGGACAGGAACTCACCCCTCCACTTT.

The V gene is TRBV5-4, the J gene TRBJ1-5; possibly TRBD1 for D (5 bases). The CDR3 sequence is 13 residues long. The V end was cut by 0 bases, the J end by 6 bases, with 7 bases between. Looked up from germline, CDR1 is SGHNT and CDR2 is YYREEE (reference sequence). The CDR3 region is CASSLERGQPQHF. The CDR3 region has the DNA TGTGCCAGCAGCTTGGAAAGGGGTCAGCCCCAGCATTTT.

The chain combines TRBV2 with TRBJ2-2; 8 bases match TRBD2. The CDR3 has 15 residues. The junction had 6 bases not matched to a gene; V was cut back by 7 bases and J by 2 bases. Per germline, CDR1 SNHLY and CDR2 FYNNEI. The chain's CDR3 is CASKEREINTGELFF. The CDR3 bases are TGTGCCAGCAAGGAGCGGGAGATTAACACCGGGGAGCTGTTTTTT.

The chain carries TRBV20-1 and TRBJ1-4, with D maybe TRBD1 (5 bases). Germline CDR1 and CDR2: DFQATT and SNEGSKA (reference sequence). V was clipped by 3 bases and J by 5 bases, with 7 bases between them. The CDR3 sequence is 12 residues long. CDR3 residues: CSARRGNEKLFF. The DNA of the CDR3 is TGCAGTGCTAGGAGGGGAAATGAAAAACTGTTTTTT.

This clonotype appeared a few times. The rearrangement links TRBV20-1 to TRBJ2-1; D is unresolved. The CDR3 consists of 13 residues. Germline V gene sequence: CDR1 DFQATT, CDR2 SNEGSKA (reference sequence). V was pared by 4 bases and J by 9 bases, with 16 bases between. The CDR3 DNA reads TGCAGTGCTAATTTCTTGAGTTCGGGTGAGCAGTTCTTC. The encoded protein is CSANFLSSGEQFF.

V usage is TRBV3-1 and J usage is TRBJ2-5; 9 bases map to TRBD2. The CDR3 sequence is 15 residues long. The V and J ends lost 1 base and 3 bases, in that order; junction bases with no gene match: 3. Germline V gives CDR1 LGHDT, CDR2 YNNKEL (reference sequence). CDR3 residues: CASSQGLAGEETQYF. In DNA, the CDR3 is TGTGCCAGCAGCCAAGGGTTAGCGGGAGAAGAGACCCAGTACTTC.

This clonotype was counted at least ten times. V usage is TRBV20-1 and J usage is TRBJ1-1; TRBD1 aligns across 9 bases. This CDR3 is built from 15 residues. Germline CDR1 reads DFQATT; CDR2 reads SNEGSKA (reference sequence). The trim removed 3 bases at V and 2 bases at J, leaving 7 bases unmatched. In DNA, the CDR3 is TGCAGTGCTAGCGCACCGGGACAGGGAAACACTGAAGCTTTCTTT. Its translation is CSASAPGQGNTEAFF.

This clonotype was picked up many times. The chain uses TRBV20-1 and TRBJ1-4; no reliable D call. Germline CDR1 is DFQATT and CDR2 is SNEGSKA (reference sequence). Trimming took off 3 bases at V and 1 base at J, with 12 bases between the two ends. The CDR3 sequence is 15 residues long. CDR3 protein: CSARWQRITNEKLFF. CDR3 bases: TGCAGTGCTAGGTGGCAGAGAATAACTAATGAAAAACTGTTTTTT.

Many counts were recorded for this clonotype. The chain is built from TRBV6-5 and TRBJ2-1, with D perhaps TRBD1 or TRBD2 (5 bases each). CDR1 is MNHEY, CDR2 SVGAGI, per germline. The CDR3 spans 13 residues. V gave up 2 bases and J gave up 6 bases, with 8 bases separating them. This CDR3 reads CASSYRDGNEQFF. The CDR3, as DNA: TGTGCCAGCAGTTACAGGGACGGCAATGAGCAGTTCTTC.

This clonotype was detected ten times or more. The rearrangement joins TRBV20-1 to TRBJ2-2, with D perhaps matching TRBD2 (5 bases). Trimming left V 2 bases short and J 2 bases short, with 12 bases between. The germline V gene has CDR1 DFQATT and CDR2 SNEGSKA (reference sequence). The CDR3 is 15 amino acids. The CDR3 sequence: CSARNSRANTGELFF. CDR3 coding DNA: TGCAGTGCTAGAAACTCGCGGGCTAACACCGGGGAGCTGTTTTTT.

The chain couples TRBV18 to TRBJ2-3; 7 bases fit TRBD2. Unmatched junction bases numbered 4, after V lost 3 bases and J lost 4 bases. The germline gives CDR1 KGHSH, CDR2 LQKENI. The CDR3 is made up of 14 amino acids. The CDR3 sequence is CASSPSGGSDTQYF. Here the CDR3 DNA reads TGTGCCAGCTCACCGTCGGGAGGTTCAGATACGCAGTATTTT. Based on the CDR3 plus reference TRBV18 and TRBJ2-3, the full variable domain is NAGVMQNPRHLVRRRGQEARLRCSPMKGHSHVYWYRQLPEEGLKFMVYLQKENIIDESGMPKERFSAEFPKEGPSILRIQQVVRGDSAAYFCASSPSGGSDTQYFGPGTRLTVL.

DNA of the CDR3: TGTGCCAGCAGCCCCCGGACAGGGAGTGGAAACACCATATATTTT. Translating it yields CASSPRTGSGNTIYF. The V call is TRBV7-8, the J call TRBJ1-3; 8 positions match TRBD1. There are 15 residues in the CDR3. Germline CDR1 reads SGHVS; CDR2 reads FQNEAQ. V was pared by 5 bases and J by 3 bases, with 6 bases of the junction left unmatched.

In its sample, this clonotype was seen many times. V usage is TRBV29-1 and J usage is TRBJ2-3; the D gene is possibly TRBD1 (7 bases). The CDR3 runs 18 residues. Trimming took off 1 base at V and 0 bases at J, with 20 bases between the two ends. Germline V gene sequence: CDR1 SQVTM, CDR2 ANQGSEA. CDR3 coding DNA: TGCAGCGTTGAAGCCCCAGGGGGGAGTATGGCAAGCACAGATACGCAGTATTTT. Protein: CSVEAPGGSMASTDTQYF.

CDR3 protein: CASSYHELTDTQYF. CDR3 coding DNA: TGTGCCAGCAGCTACCACGAACTCACAGATACGCAGTATTTT. J is TRBJ2-3 and V is TRBV7-9; no definite D call. Germline CDR1 and CDR2: SEHNR and FQNEAQ (reference sequence). V lost 4 bases to trimming and J lost 2 bases, with 10 bases between them. The CDR3 extends over 14 amino acids.

This sequence joins TRBV4-1 and TRBJ1-4; D remains ambiguous. The CDR3 totals 14 residues. Trimming pared 1 base from V and 7 bases from J, leaving 10 bases between. Germline CDR1 reads MGHRA; CDR2 reads YSYEKL. The CDR3 DNA follows: TGCGCCAGCAGCCAAGTTAGGGTTGGTGAAAAACTGTTTTTT. Its translation is CASSQVRVGEKLFF.

In this sample, this clonotype turned up many times. The genes are TRBV9 and TRBJ2-5; D gene uncertain. The CDR3 covers 15 residues. In germline, CDR1 is SGDLS, CDR2 YYNGEE. Trimming removed 0 bases at V and 4 bases at J, with 13 bases between. CDR3 region: CASSVGYELGETQYF. The DNA for the CDR3 is TGTGCCAGCAGCGTAGGTTACGAGTTAGGAGAGACCCAGTACTTC.